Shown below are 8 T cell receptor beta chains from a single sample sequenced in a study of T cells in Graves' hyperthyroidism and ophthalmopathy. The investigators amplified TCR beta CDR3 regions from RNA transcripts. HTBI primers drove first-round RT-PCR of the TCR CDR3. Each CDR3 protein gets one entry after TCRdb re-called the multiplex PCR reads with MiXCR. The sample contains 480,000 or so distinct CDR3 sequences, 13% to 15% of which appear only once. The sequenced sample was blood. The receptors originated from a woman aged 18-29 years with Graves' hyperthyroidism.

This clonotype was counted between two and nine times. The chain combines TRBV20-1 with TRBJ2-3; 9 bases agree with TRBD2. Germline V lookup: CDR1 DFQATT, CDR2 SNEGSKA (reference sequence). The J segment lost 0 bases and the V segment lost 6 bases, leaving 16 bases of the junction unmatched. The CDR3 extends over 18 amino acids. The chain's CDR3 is CSATSGAGGIASTDTQYF. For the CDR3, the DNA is TGCAGTGCCACCTCGGGGGCGGGAGGGATCGCTAGCACAGATACGCAGTATTTT.

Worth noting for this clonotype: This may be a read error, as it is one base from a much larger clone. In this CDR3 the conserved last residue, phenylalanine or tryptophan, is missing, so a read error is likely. CDR3 loop: CAISESSTLHL. CDR3 in DNA: TGTGCCATCAGTGAGTCCTCGACCCTCCACCTT. The chain carries TRBV10-3 and TRBJ1-6, with no clear D. Germline CDR1 and CDR2: ENHRY and SYGVKD. V was clipped by 0 bases and J by 14 bases, with 5 bases between them. This CDR3 has 11 residues.

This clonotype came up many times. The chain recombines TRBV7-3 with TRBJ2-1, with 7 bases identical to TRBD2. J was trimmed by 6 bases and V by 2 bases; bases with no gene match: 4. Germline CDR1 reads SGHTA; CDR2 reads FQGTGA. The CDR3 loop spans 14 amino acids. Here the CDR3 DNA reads TGTGCCAGCAGCTTAGAGTCTAGCGGCAATGAGCAGTTCTTC. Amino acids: CASSLESSGNEQFF.

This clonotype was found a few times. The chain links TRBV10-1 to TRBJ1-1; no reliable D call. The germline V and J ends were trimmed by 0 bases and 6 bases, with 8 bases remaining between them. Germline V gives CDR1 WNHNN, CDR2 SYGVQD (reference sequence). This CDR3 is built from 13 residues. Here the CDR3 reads CASSESPGAEAFF. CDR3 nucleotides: TGCGCCAGCAGTGAGTCGCCTGGTGCTGAAGCTTTCTTT.

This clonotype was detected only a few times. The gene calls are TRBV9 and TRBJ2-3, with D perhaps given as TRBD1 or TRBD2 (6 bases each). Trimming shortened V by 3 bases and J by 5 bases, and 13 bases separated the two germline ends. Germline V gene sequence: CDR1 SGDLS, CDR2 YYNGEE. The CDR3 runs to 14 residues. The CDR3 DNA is TGTGCCAGCAGCGGAAGGGGGAGGAGAGATACGCAGTATTTT. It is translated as CASSGRGRRDTQYF.

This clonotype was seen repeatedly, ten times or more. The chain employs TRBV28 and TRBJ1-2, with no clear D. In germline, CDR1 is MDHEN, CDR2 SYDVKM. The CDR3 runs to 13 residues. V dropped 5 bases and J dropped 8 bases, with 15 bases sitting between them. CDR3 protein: CASSPGSRWGYTF. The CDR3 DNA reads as TGTGCCAGCAGTCCGGGATCCCGGTGGGGCTACACCTTC.

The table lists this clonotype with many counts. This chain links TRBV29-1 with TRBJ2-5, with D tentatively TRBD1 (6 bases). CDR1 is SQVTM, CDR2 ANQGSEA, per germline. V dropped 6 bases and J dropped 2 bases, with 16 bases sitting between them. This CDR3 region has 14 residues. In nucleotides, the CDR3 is TGCAGCGTCAACAAAGGGACATTTCAAGAGACCCAGTACTTC. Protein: CSVNKGTFQETQYF. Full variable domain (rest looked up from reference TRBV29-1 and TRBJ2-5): SAVISQKPSRDICQRGTSLTIQCQVDSQVTMMFWYRQQPGQSLTLIATANQGSEATYESGFVIDKFPISRPNLTFSTLTVSNMSPEDSSIYLCSVNKGTFQETQYFGPGTRLLVL.

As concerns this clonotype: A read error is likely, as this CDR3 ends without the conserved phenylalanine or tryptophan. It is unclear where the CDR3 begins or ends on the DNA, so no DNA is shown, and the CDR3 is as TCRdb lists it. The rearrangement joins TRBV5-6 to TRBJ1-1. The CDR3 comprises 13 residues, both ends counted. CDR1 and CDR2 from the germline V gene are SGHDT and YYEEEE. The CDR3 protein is CASQRTVNTEGFI.